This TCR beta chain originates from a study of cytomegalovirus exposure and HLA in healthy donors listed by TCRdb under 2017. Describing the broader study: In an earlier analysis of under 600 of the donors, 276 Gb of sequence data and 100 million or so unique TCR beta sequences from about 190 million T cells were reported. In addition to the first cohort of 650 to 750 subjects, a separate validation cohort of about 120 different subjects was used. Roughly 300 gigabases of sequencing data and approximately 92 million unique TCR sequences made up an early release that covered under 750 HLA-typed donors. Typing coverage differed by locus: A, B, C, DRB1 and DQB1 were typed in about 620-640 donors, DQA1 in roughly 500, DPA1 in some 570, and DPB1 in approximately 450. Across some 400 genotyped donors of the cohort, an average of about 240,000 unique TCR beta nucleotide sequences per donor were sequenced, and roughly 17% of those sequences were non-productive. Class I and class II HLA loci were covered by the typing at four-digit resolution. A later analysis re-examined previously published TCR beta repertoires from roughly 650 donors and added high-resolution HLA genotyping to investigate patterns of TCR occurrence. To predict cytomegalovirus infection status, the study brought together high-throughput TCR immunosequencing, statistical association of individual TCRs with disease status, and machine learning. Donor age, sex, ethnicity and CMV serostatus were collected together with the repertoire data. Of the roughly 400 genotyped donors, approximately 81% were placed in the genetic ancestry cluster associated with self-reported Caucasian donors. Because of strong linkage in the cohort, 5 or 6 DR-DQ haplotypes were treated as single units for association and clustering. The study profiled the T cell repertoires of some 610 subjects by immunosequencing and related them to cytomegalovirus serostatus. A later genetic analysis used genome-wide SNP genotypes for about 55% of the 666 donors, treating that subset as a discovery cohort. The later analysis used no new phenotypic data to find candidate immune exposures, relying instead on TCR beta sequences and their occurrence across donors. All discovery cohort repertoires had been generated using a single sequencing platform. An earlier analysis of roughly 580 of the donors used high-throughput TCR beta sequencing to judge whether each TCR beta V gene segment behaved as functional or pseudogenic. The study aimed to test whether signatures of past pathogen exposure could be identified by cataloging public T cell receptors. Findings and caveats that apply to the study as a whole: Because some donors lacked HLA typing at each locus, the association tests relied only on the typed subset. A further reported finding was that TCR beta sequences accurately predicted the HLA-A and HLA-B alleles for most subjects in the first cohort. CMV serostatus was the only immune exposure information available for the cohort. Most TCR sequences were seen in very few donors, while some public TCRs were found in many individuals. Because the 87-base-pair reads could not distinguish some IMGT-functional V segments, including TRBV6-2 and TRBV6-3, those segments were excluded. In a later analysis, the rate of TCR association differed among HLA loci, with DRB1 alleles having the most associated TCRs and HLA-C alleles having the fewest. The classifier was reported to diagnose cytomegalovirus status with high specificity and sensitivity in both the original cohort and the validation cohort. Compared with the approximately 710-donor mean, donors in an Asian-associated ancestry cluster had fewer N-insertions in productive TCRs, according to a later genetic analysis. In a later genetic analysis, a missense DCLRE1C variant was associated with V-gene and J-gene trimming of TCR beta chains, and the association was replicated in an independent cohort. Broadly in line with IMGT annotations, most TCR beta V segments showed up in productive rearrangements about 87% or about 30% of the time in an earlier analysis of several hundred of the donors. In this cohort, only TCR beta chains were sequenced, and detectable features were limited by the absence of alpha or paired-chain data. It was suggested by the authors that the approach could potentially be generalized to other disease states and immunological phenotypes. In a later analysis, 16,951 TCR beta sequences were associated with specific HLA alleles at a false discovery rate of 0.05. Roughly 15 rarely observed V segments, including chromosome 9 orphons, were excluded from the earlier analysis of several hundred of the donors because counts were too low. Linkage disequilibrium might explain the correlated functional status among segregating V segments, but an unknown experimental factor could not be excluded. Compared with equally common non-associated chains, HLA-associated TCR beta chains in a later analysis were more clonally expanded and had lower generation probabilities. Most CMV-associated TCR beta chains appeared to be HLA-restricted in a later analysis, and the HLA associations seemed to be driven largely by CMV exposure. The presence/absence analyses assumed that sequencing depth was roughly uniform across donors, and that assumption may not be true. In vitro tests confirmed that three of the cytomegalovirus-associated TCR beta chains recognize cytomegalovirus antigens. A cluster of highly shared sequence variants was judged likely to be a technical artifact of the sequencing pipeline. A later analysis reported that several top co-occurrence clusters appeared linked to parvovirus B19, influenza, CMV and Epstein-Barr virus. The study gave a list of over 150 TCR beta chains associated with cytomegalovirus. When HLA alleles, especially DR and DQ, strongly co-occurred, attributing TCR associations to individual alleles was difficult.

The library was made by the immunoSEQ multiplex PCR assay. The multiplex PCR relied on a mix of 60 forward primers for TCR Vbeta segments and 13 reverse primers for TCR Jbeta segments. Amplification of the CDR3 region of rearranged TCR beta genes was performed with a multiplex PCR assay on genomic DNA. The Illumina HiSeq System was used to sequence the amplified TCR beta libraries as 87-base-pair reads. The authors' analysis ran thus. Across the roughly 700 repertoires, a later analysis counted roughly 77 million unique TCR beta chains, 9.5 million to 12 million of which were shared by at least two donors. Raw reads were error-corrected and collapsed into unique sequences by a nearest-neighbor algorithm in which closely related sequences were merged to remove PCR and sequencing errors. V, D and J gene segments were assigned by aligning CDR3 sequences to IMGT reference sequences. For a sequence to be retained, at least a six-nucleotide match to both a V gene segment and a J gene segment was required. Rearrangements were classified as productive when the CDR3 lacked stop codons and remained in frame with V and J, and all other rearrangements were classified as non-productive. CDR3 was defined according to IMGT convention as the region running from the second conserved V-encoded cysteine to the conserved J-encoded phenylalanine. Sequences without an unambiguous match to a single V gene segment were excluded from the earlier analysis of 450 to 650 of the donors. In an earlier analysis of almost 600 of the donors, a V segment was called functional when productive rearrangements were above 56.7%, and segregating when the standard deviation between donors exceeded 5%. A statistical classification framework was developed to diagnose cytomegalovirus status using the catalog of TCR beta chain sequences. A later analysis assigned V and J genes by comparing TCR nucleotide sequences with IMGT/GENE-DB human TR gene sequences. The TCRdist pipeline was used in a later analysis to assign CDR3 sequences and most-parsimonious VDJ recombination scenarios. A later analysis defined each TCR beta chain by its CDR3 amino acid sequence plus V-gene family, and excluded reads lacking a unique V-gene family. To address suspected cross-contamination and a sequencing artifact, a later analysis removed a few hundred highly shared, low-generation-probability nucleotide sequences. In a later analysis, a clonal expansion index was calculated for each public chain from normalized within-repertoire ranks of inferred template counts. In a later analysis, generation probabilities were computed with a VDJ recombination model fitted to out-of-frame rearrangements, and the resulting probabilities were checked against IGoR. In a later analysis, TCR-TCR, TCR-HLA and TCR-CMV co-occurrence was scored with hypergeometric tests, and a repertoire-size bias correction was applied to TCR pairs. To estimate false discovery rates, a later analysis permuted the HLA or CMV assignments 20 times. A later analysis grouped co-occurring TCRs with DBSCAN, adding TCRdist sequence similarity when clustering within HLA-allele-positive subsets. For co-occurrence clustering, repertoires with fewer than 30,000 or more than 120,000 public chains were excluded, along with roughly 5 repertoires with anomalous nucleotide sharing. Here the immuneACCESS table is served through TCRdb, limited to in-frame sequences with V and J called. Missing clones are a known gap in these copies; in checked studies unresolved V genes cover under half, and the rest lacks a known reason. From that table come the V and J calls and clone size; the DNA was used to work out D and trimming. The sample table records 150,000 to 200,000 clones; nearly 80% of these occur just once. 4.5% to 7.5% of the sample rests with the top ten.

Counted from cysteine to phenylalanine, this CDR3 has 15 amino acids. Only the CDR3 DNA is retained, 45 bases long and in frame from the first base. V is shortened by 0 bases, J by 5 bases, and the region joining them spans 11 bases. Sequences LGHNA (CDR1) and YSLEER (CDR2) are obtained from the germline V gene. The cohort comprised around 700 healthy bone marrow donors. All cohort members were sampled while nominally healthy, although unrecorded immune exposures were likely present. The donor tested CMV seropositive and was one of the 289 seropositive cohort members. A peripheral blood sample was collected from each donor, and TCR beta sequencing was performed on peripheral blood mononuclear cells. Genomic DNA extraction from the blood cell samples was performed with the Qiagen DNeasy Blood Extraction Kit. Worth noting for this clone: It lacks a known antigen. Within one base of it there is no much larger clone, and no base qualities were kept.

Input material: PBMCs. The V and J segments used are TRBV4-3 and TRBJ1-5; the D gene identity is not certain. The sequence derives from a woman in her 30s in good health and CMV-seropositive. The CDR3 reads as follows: CASSQESSGHQPQHF. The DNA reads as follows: TGCGCCAGCAGCCAAGAGTCCTCCGGTCATCAGCCCCAGCATTTT.